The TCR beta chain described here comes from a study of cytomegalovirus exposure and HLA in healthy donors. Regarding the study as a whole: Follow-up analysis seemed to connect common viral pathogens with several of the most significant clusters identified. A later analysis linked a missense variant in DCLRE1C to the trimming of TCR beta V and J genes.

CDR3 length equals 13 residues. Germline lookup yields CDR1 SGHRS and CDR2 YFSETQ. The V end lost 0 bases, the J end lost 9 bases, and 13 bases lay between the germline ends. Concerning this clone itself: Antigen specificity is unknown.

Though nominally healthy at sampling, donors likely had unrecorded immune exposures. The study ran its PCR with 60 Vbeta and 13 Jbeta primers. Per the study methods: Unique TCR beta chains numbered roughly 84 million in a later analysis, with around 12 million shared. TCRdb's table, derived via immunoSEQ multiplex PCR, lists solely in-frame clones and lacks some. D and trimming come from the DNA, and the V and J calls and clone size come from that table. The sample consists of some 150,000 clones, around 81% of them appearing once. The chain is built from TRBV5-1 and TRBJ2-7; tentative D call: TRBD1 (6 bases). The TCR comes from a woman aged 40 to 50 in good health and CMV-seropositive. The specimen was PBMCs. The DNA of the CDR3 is TGCGCCAGCAGCTTGGGGACAGAGCCATGGCAGTACTTC. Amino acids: CASSLGTEPWQYF.